One and the same sample provided the 6 T cell receptor beta chains below, sequenced in a study of blood T cells in healthy people across ages. Sample-barcoded 5' priming and a J-beta primer mix drove a second PCR of 7 to 11 cycles. Using its own MiXCR run on the 5' RACE reads, TCRdb lists one record per CDR3 protein. This table holds about a million distinct CDR3 sequences, under 50% found once. The sample taken for sequencing was blood. These TCRs come from a man aged 25-45 years in good health.

V and J are TRBV7-9 and TRBJ2-1; 8 bases fit TRBD2. Germline CDR1 reads SEHNR; CDR2 reads FQNEAQ (reference sequence). The length of the CDR3 is 16 residues. V lost 6 bases and J lost 1; bases outside the gene matches: 8. The DNA of the CDR3 is TGTGCCAGCAGACCGATACGGGGGGGGTCCTACAATGAGCAGTTCTTC. Translation gives CASRPIRGGSYNEQFF.

The V gene is TRBV10-3, the J gene TRBJ1-1; the D is unclear. The CDR3 is 14 amino acids. With 3 bases removed from V and 7 bases from J, the gap between germline ends came to 15 bases. In germline, CDR1 is ENHRY, CDR2 SYGVKD. The CDR3 DNA sequence: TGTGCCATCAGTGATGTCGGCAGTACAAGTGAAGCTTTCTTT. Its protein is CAISDVGSTSEAFF.

This clonotype was seen only a few times. The chain carries TRBV4-2 and TRBJ2-3; a possible D gene is TRBD2 (7 bases). The CDR3 is 16 residues long. With 0 bases removed from V and 6 bases from J, the gap between germline ends came to 16 bases. Germline loops: CDR1 LGHNA, CDR2 YNFKEQ. This chain's CDR3 is CASSQDSGGGADTQYF. CDR3 DNA sequence: TGTGCCAGCAGCCAAGATAGTGGGGGGGGCGCCGATACGCAGTATTTT.

This clonotype was found a few times. The rearrangement uses TRBV3-1 and TRBJ2-5, with 13 positions matching TRBD2. Unmatched junction bases numbered 4, after V lost 1 base and J lost 2 bases. CDR3 length: 17 residues. Per germline, CDR1 LGHDT and CDR2 YNNKEL (reference sequence). The CDR3 coding sequence is TGTGCCAGCAGCCAAGTCCCGACTAGCGGGGGGCAAGAGACCCAGTACTTC. This gives the protein CASSQVPTSGGQETQYF.

This clonotype showed up just a few times. The chain recombines TRBV27 with TRBJ1-4, with TRBD1 matching 10 bases. This CDR3 has 19 residues. Trimming cost V 6 bases and J 7 bases; bases outside gene matches: 20. Germline loops: CDR1 MNHEY, CDR2 SMNVEV (reference sequence). CDR3: CASRPTPGQGKSAAEKLFF. DNA of the CDR3: TGTGCCAGCAGGCCCACCCCGGGACAGGGGAAATCTGCAGCTGAAAAACTGTTTTTT.

As concerns this clonotype: A much larger clone sits a single nucleotide away, making a read error possible. CDR3 DNA: TGCAGCGTTTACAATCTCCCCCGATGGACAGCCACAGAGACGCAGTATTTT. It yields the protein CSVYNLPRWTATETQYF. The rearrangement joins TRBV29-1 to TRBJ2-3; TRBD1 is a possible D gene (6 bases). The germline V gene encodes CDR1 SQVTM and CDR2 ANQGSEA. CDR3 length: 17 amino acids.